These T cell receptor beta chains were read from a single sample in a study of blood T cell repertoires in COVID-19. Repertoires were generated with immunoSEQ multiplex PCR, while TCRdb's copy carries only in-frame clones and drops some. This sample yields about 220,000 clones, of which 70% to 90% are seen a single time; 9.5% to 15% belongs to the top ten. What was sequenced was peripheral blood. The receptors derive from a human donor in a cohort sampled during active COVID-19. CDR3s include the opening cysteine and the closing phenylalanine or tryptophan. D genes are given only for firm matches. Only part of the rows carry a size: once, few, many, or a class if the clone is expanded.

TRBV7-8,NA,TRBJ2-7,TRBD1,CASTLTGTTYEQYF,TGTGCCAGCACTCTGACAGGGACCACCTACGAGCAGTACTTC
TRBV10-3,few,TRBJ2-1,NA,CAISVQGGYNEQFF,TGTGCCATCAGTGTCCAGGGGGGATACAATGAGCAGTTCTTC
TRBV7-3,NA,TRBJ2-1,TRBD1,CASSLTTGTSYNEQFF,TGTGCCAGCAGCTTAACGACAGGGACATCCTACAATGAGCAGTTCTTC
TRBV11-3,NA,TRBJ2-2,NA,CASSPIETGELFF,TGTGCCAGCAGCCCCATAGAGACCGGGGAGCTGTTTTTT
TRBV19,NA,TRBJ2-4,TRBD2,CASSMGLGGTDIQYF,TGTGCCAGTAGTATGGGACTGGGGGGGACGGACATTCAGTACTTC
TRBV5-4,NA,TRBJ2-1,TRBD2,CASSLASGSVYEQFF,TGTGCCAGCAGCCTGGCTAGCGGGAGTGTCTATGAGCAGTTCTTC
TRBV5-1,NA,TRBJ2-1,NA,CASSLDSSSYNEQFF,TGCGCCAGCAGCTTGGACAGCTCTTCCTACAATGAGCAGTTCTTC
TRBV6-4,NA,TRBJ1-1,NA,CASTIWTTYEAFF,TGTGCCAGCACCATATGGACAACTTATGAAGCTTTCTTT
TRBV27,NA,TRBJ2-2,NA,CASSLRSNTGELFF,TGTGCCAGCAGTTTACGGTCGAACACCGGGGAGCTGTTTTTT
TRBV7-9,NA,TRBJ1-2,TRBD1,CASSLAGGQGRYGYTF,TGTGCCAGCAGTCTAGCAGGGGGACAGGGTCGCTATGGCTACACCTTC
TRBV6-6,NA,TRBJ2-7,NA,CASSYPARGDEQYF,TGTGCCAGCAGTTACCCAGCGCGGGGAGACGAGCAGTACTTC
TRBV9,NA,TRBJ2-3,NA,CASSVGAGAVTDTQYF,TGTGCCAGCAGCGTAGGGGCGGGGGCCGTCACAGATACGCAGTATTTT
TRBV6-5,NA,TRBJ2-3,NA,CASSPHRKLTDTQYF,TGTGCCAGCAGCCCCCACAGAAAGTTAACAGATACGCAGTATTTT
TRBV28,NA,TRBJ1-2,TRBD1,CASSSQRRTGGPTYGYTF,TGTGCCAGCAGTTCACAGCGCCGGACAGGAGGGCCTACCTATGGCTACACCTTC
TRBV12-3/TRBV12-4,NA,TRBJ2-7,NA,CASSLPQGRNRYF,TGTGCCAGCAGTTTACCCCAGGGCCGAAATCGGTACTTC
TRBV19,NA,TRBJ2-3,NA,CASSQGPDTQYF,TGTGCCAGTAGTCAGGGCCCAGATACGCAGTATTTT
TRBV7-9,once,TRBJ2-1,TRBD2,CASSPGLANNEQFF,TGTGCCAGCAGCCCTGGACTAGCGAACAATGAGCAGTTCTTC
TRBV15,NA,TRBJ2-7,NA,CATSRGGTFTYEQYF,TGTGCCACCAGCAGAGGAGGGACATTTACCTACGAGCAGTACTTC
TRBV15,NA,TRBJ2-7,NA,CATSIRGGGNYEQYF,TGTGCCACCAGCATTAGGGGGGGCGGGAACTACGAGCAGTACTTC
TRBV11-2,NA,TRBJ2-3,NA,CASSLWGTTSTDTQYF,TGTGCCAGCAGCTTATGGGGCACTACTAGCACAGATACGCAGTATTTT
TRBV7-9,NA,TRBJ2-7,NA,CASSPATGLNEQYF,TGTGCCAGCAGCCCGGCGACAGGTCTCAACGAGCAGTACTTC
TRBV28,NA,TRBJ2-3,NA,CASSWSGLQTAQYF,TGTGCCAGCAGTTGGAGCGGGCTACAAACGGCGCAGTATTTT
TRBV10-3,NA,TRBJ1-2,NA,CAISEGEAPNYGYTF,TGTGCCATCAGTGAGGGGGAGGCGCCAAACTATGGCTACACCTTC
TRBV30,NA,TRBJ1-3,NA,CAWSPGGFVLSGNTIYF,TGTGCCTGGAGTCCCGGAGGGTTCGTTTTATCTGGAAACACCATATATTTT
TRBV7-3,NA,TRBJ2-3,TRBD2,CASSVGTSGATDTQYF,TGTGCCAGCAGCGTTGGGACTAGCGGGGCCACAGATACGCAGTATTTT
TRBV7-2,once,TRBJ2-5,TRBD2,CASSREDTQETQYF,TGTGCCAGCAGCCGGGAGGATACCCAAGAGACCCAGTACTTC
TRBV5-4,NA,TRBJ2-2,NA,CASSLVGTNTGELFF,TGTGCCAGCAGCTTGGTGGGCACGAACACCGGGGAGCTGTTTTTT
TRBV30,NA,TRBJ1-2,TRBD1,CAWGQGTLYGYTF,TGTGCCTGGGGACAGGGGACCCTCTATGGCTACACCTTC
TRBV5-6,NA,TRBJ2-7,TRBD2,CATAAGGREQYF,TGTGCCACGGCTGCGGGGGGGCGAGAGCAGTACTTC
TRBV5-8,few,TRBJ2-2,TRBD2,CASSLTSANSGELFF,TGTGCCAGCAGCTTGACTAGCGCCAACTCCGGGGAGCTGTTTTTT
TRBV25-1,NA,TRBJ2-5,TRBD1,CASSEGSGTGLRETQYF,TGTGCCAGCAGTGAAGGTTCCGGGACAGGGCTACGAGAGACCCAGTACTTC
TRBV7-7,NA,TRBJ2-1,NA,CASSLGIWTNNEQFF,TGTGCTAGCAGCTTAGGGATCTGGACTAACAATGAGCAGTTCTTC
TRBV27,NA,TRBJ1-1,TRBD1,CASSSTPGQRTEAFF,TGTGCCAGCAGTTCAACCCCGGGACAGAGGACTGAAGCTTTCTTT
TRBV11-1,NA,TRBJ2-7,TRBD1,CASSRDRGASYEQYF,TGTGCCAGCAGCCGCGACAGGGGAGCGTCCTACGAGCAGTACTTC
TRBV28,NA,TRBJ2-1,NA,CASSLPNNEQFF,TGTGCCAGCAGTCTACCCAACAATGAGCAGTTCTTC
TRBV9,NA,TRBJ1-2,NA,CASSVATVGQHYGYTF,TGTGCCAGCAGCGTAGCTACCGTCGGACAGCACTATGGCTACACCTTC
TRBV27,NA,TRBJ1-2,NA,CASSFGGNYGYTF,TGTGCCAGCAGTTTCGGAGGAAACTATGGCTACACCTTC
TRBV9,NA,TRBJ2-3,NA,CASSVRGSDTQYF,TGTGCCAGCAGCGTTCGGGGGTCGGATACGCAGTATTTT
TRBV9,NA,TRBJ2-7,TRBD1,CASSGQGRDIGGLIDQYF,TGTGCCAGCAGCGGACAGGGGCGAGACATCGGCGGGCTAATTGATCAGTACTTC
TRBV6-2/TRBV6-3,once,TRBJ1-4,NA,CASSFSGTNNEKLFF,TGTGCCAGCAGTTTCTCCGGGACAAATAATGAAAAACTGTTTTTT
TRBV24-1,NA,TRBJ2-3,NA,CATSDHGQLPDTQYF,TGTGCCACCAGTGACCATGGACAGCTCCCAGATACGCAGTATTTT